These T cell receptor beta chains were read from a single sample in a study of cytomegalovirus exposure and HLA in healthy donors. Clones were read by immunoSEQ multiplex PCR, and TCRdb kept only the in-frame ones, dropping some. The repertoire holds around 95,000 clones, with about four fifths as singletons. The sequencing sample was made of PBMCs. These TCRs come from a man aged 30 to 39 in good health and CMV-seropositive. CDR3s include the opening cysteine and the closing phenylalanine or tryptophan. The D gene is left open where the match is weak. Expanded clones are given a class, and other clones once, few, many or no size at all.

>-|-|TRBJ2-3|TRBV7-9
TGTGCCAGCAGCTTAGGAGGCACAGATACGCAGTATTTT
CASSLGGTDTQYF
>-|-|TRBJ2-3|TRBV5-1
TGCGCCAGCAGCTCAGGATCTAGCACAGATACGCAGTATTTT
CASSSGSSTDTQYF
>-|-|TRBJ2-7|TRBV18
TGTGCCAGCTCAGCATCTCGGCCTGGGCGCTACGAGCAGTACTTC
CASSASRPGRYEQYF
>-|TRBD2|TRBJ2-2|TRBV10-1
TGCGCCAGCAGTGCAGCGGGAGCGAACACCGGGGAGCTGTTTTTT
CASSAAGANTGELFF
>-|TRBD1|TRBJ2-2|TRBV27
TGTGCCAGCAGTCCCAGGACAGGGGGTCGTACCGGGGAGCTGTTTTTT
CASSPRTGGRTGELFF
>-|TRBD2|TRBJ2-1|TRBV5-5
TGTGCCAGCAGCTTGGGTGAACTAGCGGGAGGGCTAGGTGAGCAGTTCTTC
CASSLGELAGGLGEQFF
>-|-|TRBJ2-1|TRBV7-2
TGTGCCAGCAGCTTAGGGCAGATTTGGGAGCAGTTCTTC
CASSLGQIWEQFF
>few|TRBD1|TRBJ1-6|TRBV6-1
TGTGCCAGCACCAGGGGGCAAAATTCACCCCTCCACTTT
CASTRGQNSPLHF
>-|-|TRBJ2-5|TRBV7-8
TGTGCCAGCAGCGGAAGCGGTTTGGGAGAGACCCAGTACTTC
CASSGSGLGETQYF
>-|TRBD1|TRBJ1-4|TRBV25-1
TGTGCCAGCAGTGGACGACAGGGGACTAATGAAAAACTGTTTTTT
CASSGRQGTNEKLFF
>-|TRBD1|TRBJ1-5|TRBV27
TGTGCCAGCAGTCCCCGGACAGGGGTGGCCAATCAGCCCCAGCATTTT
CASSPRTGVANQPQHF
>-|TRBD1|TRBJ1-1|TRBV9
TGTGCCAGCAGCGACCTTTGGGACAGGGGAAACACTGAAGCTTTCTTT
CASSDLWDRGNTEAFF
>few|TRBD1|TRBJ1-2|TRBV7-8
TGTGCCAGCAGCTTAGCCGGGACAGGGGAAGGCTACACCTTC
CASSLAGTGEGYTF
>-|TRBD1|TRBJ1-1|TRBV7-9
TGTTCCAGCAGCCCGGGACAGGGAATGAACACTGAAGCTTTCTTT
CSSSPGQGMNTEAFF
>-|TRBD1|TRBJ1-2|TRBV27
TGTGCCAGCACTCAAAGTTCAGGGGGCTATGGCTACACCTTC
CASTQSSGGYGYTF
>-|-|TRBJ1-6|TRBV30
TGTGCCTGGACTGGCAGGGGAGATACTTCACCCCTCCACTTT
CAWTGRGDTSPLHF
>-|-|TRBJ1-5|TRBV4-1
TGCGCCAGCAGCCAAGAAAGAATCGCACAGCCGAATCAGCCCCAGCATTTT
CASSQERIAQPNQPQHF
>few|TRBD1|TRBJ2-2|TRBV6-6
TGTGCCAGCAGGACAGGGGACACCGGGGAGCTGTTTTTT
CASRTGDTGELFF
>-|TRBD1|TRBJ2-5|TRBV7-2
TGTGCCAGCAGGTCCCCTGACAGGGGGCGAGAGACCCAGTACTTC
CASRSPDRGRETQYF
>-|TRBD2|TRBJ2-7|TRBV28
TGTGCCAGCAGTACCACTAGCGGGAGGGGCGAGCAGTACTTC
CASSTTSGRGEQYF
>once|-|TRBJ1-4|TRBV4-1
TGCGCCAGCAGCCAAGATAAATTTGCAACTAATGAAAAACTGTTTTTT
CASSQDKFATNEKLFF
>-|-|TRBJ2-7|TRBV5-4
TGTGCCAGCAGCCCGGGAACAGTTTCCCTCGCCGAGCAGTACTTC
CASSPGTVSLAEQYF
>-|-|TRBJ2-1|TRBV7-9
TGTGCCAGCAGCCCTGTGACAGTGAGCTCCTACAATGAGCAGTTCTTC
CASSPVTVSSYNEQFF
>-|-|TRBJ1-2|TRBV10-3
TGTGCCATCAGTGAAAGAGGAACATACTATGGCTACACCTTC
CAISERGTYYGYTF
>-|-|TRBJ1-4|TRBV13
TGTGCCAGCAGCTCCCAGGGTCCAACTAATGAAAAACTGTTTTTT
CASSSQGPTNEKLFF
>-|-|TRBJ2-3|TRBV13
TGTGCCAGCAGCTTACTGGATACGCAGTATTTT
CASSLLDTQYF
>-|TRBD1|TRBJ2-7|TRBV27
TGTGCCAGCAGTTCAACAGGGGGCTACGAGCAGTACTTC
CASSSTGGYEQYF
>-|-|TRBJ1-5|TRBV30
TGTGCCTGGAGTGTTGGGAGTAGCAATCAGCCCCAGCATTTT
CAWSVGSSNQPQHF
>-|-|TRBJ1-3|TRBV2
TGTGCCAGCAGCCGCCTCGGGACTGTCGGTGGAAACACCATATATTTT
CASSRLGTVGGNTIYF
>-|-|TRBJ1-4|TRBV15
TGTGCCACCAGCAGAGACCCAGGGGAAAAACTGTTTTTT
CATSRDPGEKLFF
>-|TRBD1|TRBJ2-7|TRBV18
TGTGCCAGCTCACCACCCGCAGGGGGAGAATACGAGCAGTACTTC
CASSPPAGGEYEQYF
>once|TRBD2|TRBJ2-2|TRBV14
TGTGCCAGCAGCCAATGGGGCACTAGCGGGAGTTTGCTGAACACCGGGGAGCTGTTTTTT
CASSQWGTSGSLLNTGELFF
>-|TRBD1|TRBJ1-4|TRBV2
TGTGCCAGCCAGACAGGGGGTGGTAATGAAAAACTGTTTTTT
CASQTGGGNEKLFF
>-|-|TRBJ2-3|TRBV11-2
TGTGCCAGCAGCTTAGTGGACAAGAGCACAGATACGCAGTATTTT
CASSLVDKSTDTQYF
>-|-|TRBJ2-7|TRBV27
TGTGCCAGCGGGACGACGGGGGAGCACTACGAGCAGTACTTC
CASGTTGEHYEQYF
>few|-|TRBJ2-7|TRBV6-5
TGTGCCAGCAGTCCCTCGGACTTCACCTACGAGCAGTACTTC
CASSPSDFTYEQYF
>-|TRBD2|TRBJ2-1|TRBV2
TGTGCCACCAGGACTAGCGGCGGCTCCTACAATGAGCAGTTCTTC
CATRTSGGSYNEQFF
>-|TRBD2|TRBJ2-3|TRBV10-3
TGTGCCATCAGTCTAGGGGCTAGCGGAGATACGCAGTATTTT
CAISLGASGDTQYF
>-|-|TRBJ2-7|TRBV28
TGTGCCAGCAGTTTAGCGGGGTCAGTGGGGGAGCAGTACTTC
CASSLAGSVGEQYF
>-|TRBD1|TRBJ2-7|TRBV4-3
TGCGCCAGCAGCCGGACAGGGGGCCTCGAGCAGTACTTC
CASSRTGGLEQYF
>-|-|TRBJ1-4|TRBV4-2
TGTGCCAGCAGCCGCCTAGGGGATGAAAAACTGTTTTTT
CASSRLGDEKLFF
>-|-|TRBJ1-4|TRBV6-1
TGTGCCAGCAGTTTAAGACAGGAGGCTAGGGAAAAACTGTTTTTT
CASSLRQEAREKLFF
>-|-|TRBJ1-5|TRBV10-3
TGTGCCATCAGTGAGTCCGGGAGGCCTTCCAATCAGCCCCAGCATTTT
CAISESGRPSNQPQHF
>once|-|TRBJ2-3|TRBV4-1
TGCGCCAGCAGCCAAGGACTAAACGATCTCACAGATACGCAGTATTTT
CASSQGLNDLTDTQYF
>-|-|TRBJ1-4|TRBV15
TGTGCCACCAGCAGAGGACAGGAAAAACTGTTTTTT
CATSRGQEKLFF
>-|-|TRBJ1-6|TRBV28
TGTGCCAGCAGCCCCACCGACAGGTTCAATTCACCCCTCCACTTT
CASSPTDRFNSPLHF
>once|TRBD1|TRBJ1-5|TRBV7-8
TGTGCCAGCAGCCTAGGACAGGGGAGGAATCAGCCCCAGCATTTT
CASSLGQGRNQPQHF
>-|TRBD2|TRBJ2-7|TRBV30
TGTGCCTGGAGTGTCGGGGGGACTAGGGTGTACGAGCAGTACTTC
CAWSVGGTRVYEQYF
>-|-|TRBJ2-1|TRBV29-1
TGCAGCTCCGGGACTCCCCCGCTCTACAATGAGCAGTTCTTC
CSSGTPPLYNEQFF
>-|-|TRBJ2-3|TRBV9
TGTGCCAGCAGCGTAGGATTACTTGATACAGATACGCAGTATTTT
CASSVGLLDTDTQYF
>-|TRBD1|TRBJ1-4|TRBV6-5
TGTGCCACAACGGACAGGGGTCGGGAAAAACTGTTTTTT
CATTDRGREKLFF
>-|TRBD2|TRBJ2-1|TRBV27
TGTGCCAGCAGTTTAGGTCTAGCGGGAGACAGTGAGCAGTTCTTC
CASSLGLAGDSEQFF
>-|-|TRBJ1-1|TRBV15
TGTGCCACCAGCGGATCGTGGGGAGCTGAAGCTTTCTTT
CATSGSWGAEAFF
>-|-|TRBJ2-7|TRBV5-1
TGCGCCAGCAGCTTGGTCCAGGGAGGTTTCTACGAGCAGTACTTC
CASSLVQGGFYEQYF
>once|-|TRBJ2-7|TRBV27
TGTGCCAGCCACGCAGGGTACGAGCAGTACTTC
CASHAGYEQYF
>-|-|TRBJ2-1|TRBV28
TGTGCCAGCAGTTTAGGACTTCCCCCTGAGCAGTTCTTC
CASSLGLPPEQFF
>few|-|TRBJ1-2|TRBV7-9
TGTGCCAGCAGCTCAGGACAGCGAGGCTACACCTTC
CASSSGQRGYTF
>-|TRBD2|TRBJ2-2|TRBV9
TGTGCCAGCAGCCCCCCGGGACTAGCGGGAGTGAACACCGGGGAGCTGTTTTTT
CASSPPGLAGVNTGELFF
>-|-|TRBJ2-1|TRBV7-9
TGTGCCAGCAGCCAAAGGGGCCTTTACAATGAGCAGTTCTTC
CASSQRGLYNEQFF
>-|-|TRBJ2-7|TRBV6-4
TGTGCCAGCAGTGTGACAGCCGGCGACTACGAGCAGTACTTC
CASSVTAGDYEQYF